Listed here are 32 T cell receptor beta chains from one sample, sequenced in a study of response to subunit inactivated influenza vaccine. TCRdb re-derived calls from the RT-PCR reads in MiXCR, one entry per CDR3 protein. The sample includes more than 700,000 distinct CDR3 sequences, 21% of them seen just once. The sequences come from PBMCs from blood, collected 4 to 6 days after vaccination. Every receptor here comes from a man aged 50-59 years who received an inactivated influenza vaccine.

The chain recombines TRBV4-3 with TRBJ1-2; D uncertain. The CDR3 has 13 residues. Looked up from germline, CDR1 is LGHNA and CDR2 is YSLEER. V lost 2 bases, J lost 7 bases, and 11 bases lay in between. The CDR3 DNA reads as TGCGCCAGCAGCCAATCCTCGGGGTTTGGCTACACCTTC. As protein: CASSQSSGFGYTF.

This clonotype was counted a few times. The chain is built from TRBV27 and TRBJ2-2; D unresolved. The V gene lost 2 bases and the J gene lost 4 bases, with 8 bases spanning the gap. The V gene's germline CDR1 is MNHEY and CDR2 SMNVEV (reference sequence). The CDR3 is 14 amino acids. The CDR3 DNA follows: TGTGCCAGCAGTTTAGAACAGATCACCGGGGAGCTGTTTTTT. This encodes CASSLEQITGELFF.

Only a few counts were recorded for this clonotype. The chain joins TRBV20-1 to TRBJ1-6; the D is unclear. Germline V gene data show CDR1 as DFQATT and CDR2 as SNEGSKA (reference sequence). The V and J ends lost 3 bases and 0 bases respectively, with 12 bases between them. This CDR3 has 16 residues. The CDR3 bases are TGCAGTGCTAGGGTGCGCAGCCTCTCCTATAATTCACCCCTCCACTTT. Translated: CSARVRSLSYNSPLHF.

V and J are TRBV5-1 and TRBJ2-2; D perhaps matches TRBD2 (5 bases). Germline CDR1 reads SGHRS; CDR2 reads YFSETQ. The CDR3 consists of 11 residues. V dropped 6 bases and J dropped 10 bases, with 10 bases sitting between them. The CDR3 nucleotides are TGCGCCAGCAAGGAGGTGGTGGAGCTGTTTTTT. Its translation: CASKEVVELFF.

This clonotype showed up just a few times. The chain employs TRBV5-1 and TRBJ2-7, with TRBD1 matching over 11 bases. The V gene's germline CDR1 is SGHRS and CDR2 YFSETQ. V lost 0 bases, J lost 3 bases, and 5 bases stayed unmatched. This CDR3 contains 16 residues. This chain's CDR3 is CASSLEGQGGFYEQYF. For the CDR3, the DNA is TGCGCCAGCAGCTTGGAGGGACAGGGGGGGTTCTACGAGCAGTACTTC.

The chain employs TRBV3-1 and TRBJ2-7, with unresolved D. Between the trimmed V and J ends, which lost 0 bases and 1 base, there was a span of 10 bases. This CDR3 comprises 15 residues. Germline CDR1 LGHDT, CDR2 YNNKEL (reference sequence). The CDR3, as DNA: TGTGCCAGCAGCCAAGAAAGGGTTGGGTCCTACGAGCAGTACTTC. Its protein is CASSQERVGSYEQYF.

The sample holds a few counts of this clonotype. J is TRBJ2-1 and V is TRBV12-3 or TRBV12-4, with 12 bases matching TRBD2. This CDR3 is built from 15 residues. Trimming at V came to 5 bases and at J to 8 bases, leaving 7 bases not matched to a gene. The CDR3 DNA follows: TGTGCCAGCAGTGGACTAGCGGGGCCTGGGGATGAGCAGTTCTTC. Residues: CASSGLAGPGDEQFF.

This clonotype was found a few times. The genes are TRBV6-5 and TRBJ2-5; TRBD2 might be the D (5 bases). CDR1 MNHEY and CDR2 SVGAGI come from the germline V gene. Trimming pared 4 bases from V and 5 bases from J, leaving 17 bases between. This CDR3 spans 15 amino acids. The CDR3 bases are TGTGCCAGCAGTTCTCGGAGCACTAGTGCGGAGACCCAGTACTTC. As protein: CASSSRSTSAETQYF.

Ten or more counts support this clonotype. V and J are TRBV12-3 or TRBV12-4 and TRBJ1-6, with 9 bases fitting TRBD1. The CDR3 is 15 residues long. V was pared by 5 bases and J by 10 bases, with 9 bases of the junction left unmatched. The CDR3 DNA follows: TGTGCCAGCAGTGTACAGGGGGCGATCGGGTCACCCCTCCACTTT. Its translation is CASSVQGAIGSPLHF.

This clonotype was seen a few times. The chain uses TRBV7-8 and TRBJ2-1, with D perhaps matching TRBD1 or TRBD2 (5 bases each). V lost 1 base to trimming and J lost 0 bases, with 10 bases between them. The CDR3 sequence is 16 residues long. Per germline, CDR1 SGHVS and CDR2 FQNEAQ. The CDR3 region has the DNA TGTGCCAGCAGCTTAGTGGGGACGAACTCCTACAATGAGCAGTTCTTC. This sequence encodes CASSLVGTNSYNEQFF. Complete variable domain (other parts from reference TRBV7-8 and TRBJ2-1): GAGVSQSPRYKVAKRGQDVALRCDPISGHVSLFWYQQALGQGPEFLTYFQNEAQLDKSGLPSDRFFAERPEGSVSTLKIQRTQQEDSAVYLCASSLVGTNSYNEQFFGPGTRLTVL.

The chain recombines TRBV6-2 or TRBV6-3 with TRBJ2-2; D may be TRBD1 (5 bases). CDR3 length: 14 residues. The germline V and J ends were trimmed by 4 bases and 6 bases, with 12 bases remaining between them. The germline CDR1 and CDR2 sequences are MNHEY and SVGEGT. CDR3 residues: CASSLSQGSGELFF. CDR3 in DNA: TGTGCCAGCAGTTTATCGCAGGGTTCCGGGGAGCTGTTTTTT.

The chain combines TRBV20-1 with TRBJ2-4; the match to TRBD1 covers 7 bases. CDR3 length: 14 amino acids. Unmatched junction bases numbered 8, after V lost 1 base and J lost 8 bases. From germline, CDR1 is DFQATT and CDR2 SNEGSKA (reference sequence). CDR3 amino acids: CSARVETGSDIQYF. The CDR3 DNA reads TGCAGTGCTAGAGTGGAGACAGGGTCAGACATTCAGTACTTC.

The chain carries TRBV7-8 and TRBJ2-7; 9 bases agree with TRBD2. The CDR3 has 18 amino acids. The germline V gene encodes CDR1 SGHVS and CDR2 FQNEAQ. V dropped 1 base and J dropped 2; count of bases not matched to a gene: 12. CDR3 loop: CASSLVSAGGPRPYEQYF. As DNA, the CDR3 is TGTGCCAGCAGCTTAGTCTCTGCGGGGGGGCCGAGGCCCTACGAGCAGTACTTC.

The V call is TRBV7-9, the J call TRBJ2-1, with TRBD2 identical over 14 bases. This CDR3 has 17 residues. V lost 5 bases to trimming and J lost 2 bases; unmatched junction nucleotides: 5. Germline CDR1 and CDR2: SEHNR and FQNEAQ (reference sequence). In DNA form, the CDR3 reads TGTGCCAGCAGCCCCCGACTAGCGGGAGGGACCTACAATGAGCAGTTCTTC. It codes for CASSPRLAGGTYNEQFF.

V and J are TRBV5-1 and TRBJ2-7; 11 bases align to TRBD1. CDR1 is SGHRS and CDR2 is YFSETQ in the germline V gene. V lost 2 bases, J lost 6 bases, and 7 bases stayed unmatched. The CDR3 totals 15 residues. CDR3 sequence reads: CASSFGTGGRGEQYF. DNA for the CDR3: TGCGCCAGCAGCTTCGGGACAGGGGGAAGGGGCGAGCAGTACTTC.

This clonotype has only a few counts. This sequence joins TRBV6-2 or TRBV6-3 and TRBJ2-7; no firm D call. The CDR3 is 16 amino acids. With 0 bases removed from V and 2 bases from J, the gap between germline ends came to 14 bases. CDR1 is MNHEY, CDR2 SVGEGT, per germline. The CDR3 loop is CASSYSGRLTAYEQYF. The CDR3, as DNA: TGTGCCAGCAGTTACTCCGGTCGTTTAACAGCCTACGAGCAGTACTTC.

This chain uses TRBV18 with TRBJ2-7, with a weak D call TRBD1 (6 bases). The CDR3 extends over 14 amino acids. V was trimmed by 4 bases and J by 6 bases, leaving 16 bases between them. Germline values: CDR1 KGHSH, CDR2 LQKENI. CDR3 protein: CASSLTGTTREQYF. In DNA, the CDR3 is TGTGCCAGCTCACTAACAGGGACGACGCGCGAGCAGTACTTC.

The chain is built from TRBV19 and TRBJ2-3; weak D call: TRBD1 (7 bases). The germline V gene encodes CDR1 LNHDA and CDR2 SQIVND (reference sequence). The CDR3 is made up of 15 amino acids. Trimming shortened V by 4 bases and J by 0 bases, and 11 bases separated the two germline ends. The CDR3 DNA reads as TGTGCCAGTAGTAGACAGGGAGGTAGCACAGATACGCAGTATTTT. Translated, it gives CASSRQGGSTDTQYF.

This clonotype was detected a few times. The gene calls are TRBV9 and TRBJ2-5, with 11 bases matching TRBD2. The V gene's germline CDR1 is SGDLS and CDR2 YYNGEE. The length of the CDR3 is 14 residues. The V gene end was trimmed by 4 bases and the J gene end by 4 bases; junction bases not matched to a gene: 3. For the CDR3, the DNA is TGTGCCAGCAGCTACACTAGCGGGAGAGAGACCCAGTACTTC. Its protein is CASSYTSGRETQYF.

This clonotype was counted between two and nine times. The V gene is TRBV20-1, the J gene TRBJ1-2; TRBD1 matches 10 bases. Germline-derived CDR1 and CDR2 are DFQATT and SNEGSKA (reference sequence). Trimming cost V 2 bases and J 6 bases; bases outside gene matches: 6. The CDR3 covers 14 residues. In DNA form, the CDR3 reads TGCAGTGCTAGACAAACCGGGACAGGGGATGGCTACACCTTC. This sequence encodes CSARQTGTGDGYTF.

The chain uses TRBV7-9 and TRBJ2-7; TRBD1 agrees at 9 bases. J gave up 2 bases and V 5 bases, and 7 bases lay outside the gene matches. The germline CDR1 and CDR2 sequences are SEHNR and FQNEAQ (reference sequence). The length of the CDR3 is 15 residues. CDR3 in DNA: TGTGCCAGCAGCCCCGGGGGACAGGGAGCCTACGAGCAGTACTTC. It codes for CASSPGGQGAYEQYF.

This clonotype was counted a few times. The V call is TRBV5-1, the J call TRBJ2-5, with D perhaps matching TRBD2 (5 bases). Deletions cut 1 base from V and 5 bases from J, with 15 bases between. CDR1 is SGHRS and CDR2 is YFSETQ in the germline V gene. The CDR3 runs 15 residues. DNA for the CDR3: TGCGCCAGCAGCTTGACCGGGGAACCTGCGGAGACCCAGTACTTC. Translated, it gives CASSLTGEPAETQYF. The complete variable domain, with remaining parts taken from reference TRBV5-1 and TRBJ2-5, reads KAGVTQTPRYLIKTRGQQVTLSCSPISGHRSVSWYQQTPGQGLQFLFEYFSETQRNKGNFPGRFSGRQFSNSRSEMNVSTLELGDSALYLCASSLTGEPAETQYFGPGTRLLVL.

V is TRBV20-1 and J is TRBJ2-2; D may be TRBD1 (6 bases). Germline CDR1 is DFQATT and CDR2 is SNEGSKA (reference sequence). The CDR3 covers 15 residues. Between the trimmed V and J ends, which lost 6 bases and 3 bases, there was a span of 17 bases. The CDR3 here is CSAIEQGRYTGELFF. The CDR3 DNA follows: TGCAGTGCGATAGAGCAGGGGCGATACACCGGGGAGCTGTTTTTT.

The chain joins TRBV6-1 to TRBJ2-7; D possibly corresponds to TRBD1 (6 bases). Per germline, CDR1 MNHNS and CDR2 SASEGT. V lost 6 bases and J lost 5, with 14 bases in between. This CDR3 is built from 13 residues. The CDR3 DNA reads as TGTGCCAGCAGCCCCAGGGGCGTGAACGAGCAGTACTTC. It yields the protein CASSPRGVNEQYF.

Ten or more counts support this clonotype. The chain combines TRBV29-1 with TRBJ2-1, with D unresolved. CDR1 is SQVTM, CDR2 ANQGSEA, per germline. With 4 bases removed from V and 9 bases from J, the gap between germline ends came to 13 bases. The CDR3 runs to 12 residues. The CDR3 reads CSVGNTQVEQFF. CDR3 sequence (DNA): TGCAGCGTTGGTAATACACAAGTTGAGCAGTTCTTC.

CDR3 protein: CSARLAGGPVYNEQFF. The CDR3 bases are TGCAGTGCTAGACTAGCGGGAGGGCCTGTTTACAATGAGCAGTTCTTC. The chain carries TRBV20-1 and TRBJ2-1; TRBD2 agrees at 12 bases. This CDR3 has 16 amino acids. Germline V gene sequence: CDR1 DFQATT, CDR2 SNEGSKA (reference sequence). V lost 2 bases, J lost 4 bases, and 6 bases stayed unmatched.

This clonotype turned up a few times. V usage is TRBV6-1 and J usage is TRBJ2-1; a weak D match, TRBD2 (6 bases). V lost 6 bases to trimming and J lost 10 bases, with 19 bases between them. CDR3 length equals 14 residues. CDR1 is MNHNS, CDR2 SASEGT, per germline. In nucleotides, the CDR3 is TGTGCCAGCAGCCACCAGAACGGGGGATACGAGCAGTTCTTC. It encodes CASSHQNGGYEQFF.

This clonotype was found many times. The genes are TRBV20-1 and TRBJ2-3, with TRBD2 matching 11 bases. Germline V CDR1 and CDR2: DFQATT, SNEGSKA (reference sequence). This CDR3 region has 16 residues. V trimming: 2 bases; J trimming: 2 bases; junction bases outside the gene matches: 6. CDR3 region: CSARTGTSGYTDTQYF. In DNA, the CDR3 is TGCAGTGCTAGAACTGGGACTAGCGGATACACAGATACGCAGTATTTT.

The chain uses TRBV7-6 and TRBJ2-1; TRBD2 matches 12 bases. V lost 1 base and J lost 9; bases outside the gene matches: 4. The CDR3 spans 15 residues. Germline lookup yields CDR1 SGHVS and CDR2 FNYEAQ. CDR3 residues: CASSLGILAGGEQFF. CDR3 DNA: TGTGCCAGCAGCTTAGGTATACTAGCGGGAGGTGAGCAGTTCTTC.

The V and J genes are TRBV7-2 and TRBJ2-5; 7 bases align to TRBD1. The V gene's germline CDR1 is SGHTA and CDR2 FQGNSA. The CDR3 sequence is 15 residues long. J lost 3 bases, V lost 5 bases, and 9 bases had no gene match. Here the CDR3 reads CASSRQGHLEETQYF. CDR3 DNA: TGTGCCAGCAGCCGACAGGGCCATCTTGAAGAGACCCAGTACTTC.

This clonotype has a handful of counts. This sequence joins TRBV9 and TRBJ2-2; no clear D gene. Germline CDR1 is SGDLS and CDR2 is YYNGEE. There are 13 residues in the CDR3. The V gene lost 4 bases and the J gene lost 9 bases, with 13 bases spanning the gap. Here the CDR3 DNA reads TGTGCCAGCAGCCACGAATTTGGGAGGGAGCTGTTTTTT. Amino acids: CASSHEFGRELFF.

A few counts support this clonotype. The rearrangement links TRBV15 to TRBJ1-3; 7 bases map to TRBD1. The CDR3 consists of 13 residues. Germline trimming cut 5 bases from V and 2 bases from J; bases unmatched to any gene: 0. Germline V gene lookup returns CDR1 LNHNV and CDR2 YYDKDF (reference sequence). This CDR3 is CATSQGAGNTIYF. In DNA form, the CDR3 reads TGTGCCACCAGCCAGGGGGCTGGAAACACCATATATTTT.